The 6 T cell receptor beta chains below come from one sample, sequenced in a study of beta chain features in type 1 diabetes. Reverse transcribing all isolated RNA meant expressed TCRB transcripts were sequenced. Using immunoSEQ multiplex PCR, the repertoire was profiled, and TCRdb retains in-frame clones only, with some absent. The data contain over 120,000 clones, around 8.7% of them singletons. The specimen was central memory CD4+ T cells from blood. These receptors were taken from a man aged 18 to 29 in good health.

This rearrangement joins TRBV7-2 to TRBJ2-5, with D possibly matching TRBD2 (5 bases). Germline V lookup: CDR1 SGHTA, CDR2 FQGNSA. This CDR3 is built from 13 residues. With 3 bases removed from V and 0 bases from J, the gap between germline ends came to 5 bases. The CDR3 loop is CASSLDYQETQYF. Written as DNA, the CDR3 is TGTGCCAGCAGCTTGGACTACCAAGAGACCCAGTACTTC.

This clone showed up just a few times. J is TRBJ1-4 and V is TRBV9; D may be TRBD1 (5 bases). Germline values: CDR1 SGDLS, CDR2 YYNGEE. The CDR3 covers 15 residues. V was pared by 0 bases and J by 5 bases, with 11 bases between. CDR3 sequence (DNA): TGTGCCAGCAGCGTAGGGTTAGGGGAAAATGAAAAACTGTTTTTT. Translation gives CASSVGLGENEKLFF. The whole variable domain, remainder taken from reference TRBV9 and TRBJ1-4, is DSGVTQTPKHLITATGQRVTLRCSPRSGDLSVYWYQQSLDQGLQFLIQYYNGEERAKGNILERFSAQQFPDLHSELNLSSLELGDSALYFCASSVGLGENEKLFFGSGTQLSVL.

This clone was seen a few times. CDR3 sequence (DNA): TGCGCCAGCAGCCAAGACGGGAATCAGCCCCAGCATTTT. Amino acids: CASSQDGNQPQHF. This rearrangement joins TRBV4-1 to TRBJ1-5, with D uncertain. CDR1 and CDR2 (germline): MGHRA, YSYEKL. This CDR3 spans 13 amino acids. The V gene lost 0 bases and the J gene lost 4 bases, with 4 bases spanning the gap.

The sample holds a few counts of this clone. CDR3 nucleotides: TGTGCCATCATTCAAGCGGGGGGGCAAGATACGCAGTATTTT. This encodes CAIIQAGGQDTQYF. V usage is TRBV10-3 and J usage is TRBJ2-3; 10 positions agree with TRBD2. Looked up from germline, CDR1 is ENHRY and CDR2 is SYGVKD. The trim removed 7 bases at V and 5 bases at J, leaving 6 bases unmatched. This CDR3 has 14 residues.

The sample holds a few counts of this clone. V gene TRBV2 combines with J gene TRBJ2-5; 11 bases are shared with TRBD2. The CDR3 contains 14 residues. Unmatched junction bases numbered 6, after V lost 7 bases and J lost 5 bases. Per germline, CDR1 SNHLY and CDR2 FYNNEI. Written as DNA, the CDR3 is TGTGCCAGCAAGCTAGCGGGGGGTGTGGAGACCCAGTACTTC. It yields the protein CASKLAGGVETQYF.

This chain links TRBV6-5 with TRBJ1-1; D is unresolved. V was clipped by 0 bases and J by 0 bases, with 11 bases between them. This CDR3 has 16 residues. CDR1 MNHEY and CDR2 SVGAGI come from the germline V gene. As DNA, the CDR3 is TGTGCCAGCAGTTACTCCTTCAGTAGCATGAACACTGAAGCTTTCTTT. Translated: CASSYSFSSMNTEAFF.